The clone carrying this T cell receptor beta chain was seen only once. This CDR3 region has 15 residues. The junction had 3 bases not matched to a gene; V was cut back by 3 bases and J by 1 base. The germline gives CDR1 SGHRS, CDR2 YFSETQ. This sample is drawn from a study of blood T cell repertoires in COVID-19. Background on the study: Acute and convalescent COVID-19 specimens originated in the United States, Italy and Spain. T cells, B-cell-depleted T cells, or PBMCs provided the cDNA or gDNA that served as material.

Methods used by the authors: Quantification of nucleated cells was approximated via reference gene primer amplification. The assay was immunoSEQ multiplex PCR, and TCRdb's table has in-frame clones only and misses some. V, J and clone size are those of that table, while D and trimming were read from the DNA. The sample gives roughly 100,000 clones, roughly 81% of which show up once; about 10% is in the top ten. J is TRBJ1-1 and V is TRBV5-1, with 10 bases matching TRBD1. The clonotype was recovered from a man aged 40-49 years with active or convalescent COVID-19. The sample comprised peripheral blood. This chain's CDR3 is CASSSGTGENTEAFF. The CDR3 DNA sequence: TGCGCCAGCAGCTCCGGGACAGGGGAGAACACTGAAGCTTTCTTT.